The rows below give T cell receptor beta chains drawn from one sample of a study of OX40 agonist ivuxolimab in advanced cancers. Produced via immunoSEQ multiplex PCR; TCRdb's table is partial and in-frame only. The table shows some 63,000 clones, with 80% to 90% occurring only once. The sequencing here drew on CD4+ or CD8+ T cells sorted from blood, taken in a trial of the OX40 agonist ivuxolimab. All receptors come from an adult with an advanced solid tumor such as melanoma, head and neck, liver or kidney cancer. Each CDR3 is given with its conserved first and last residue. D genes are given only for firm matches. The size of a clone is reported for some rows only, either as once, few or many, or as a class for expanded clones.

clone size: once
J gene: TRBJ2-7
D gene: NA
V gene: TRBV27
CDR3 DNA: TGTGCCAGCAGTTTATCGATCGGGGCGGCGACCTACGAGCAGTACTTC
CDR3 protein: CASSLSIGAATYEQYF

clone size: NA
J gene: TRBJ1-1
D gene: NA
V gene: TRBV5-6
CDR3 DNA: TGTGCCAGCCAACTTTGGGGTACGGGCACTGAAGCTTTCTTT
CDR3 protein: CASQLWGTGTEAFF

clone size: NA
J gene: TRBJ2-7
D gene: NA
V gene: TRBV11-2
CDR3 DNA: TGTGCCAGCAGCTGGAGCTCTAGGGGGGACGAGCAGTACTTC
CDR3 protein: CASSWSSRGDEQYF

clone size: NA
J gene: TRBJ2-1
D gene: NA
V gene: TRBV25-1
CDR3 DNA: TGTGCCAGCAGAGGCGGGAATGAGCAGTTCTTC
CDR3 protein: CASRGGNEQFF

clone size: NA
J gene: TRBJ2-5
D gene: NA
V gene: TRBV5-1
CDR3 DNA: TGCGCCAGCAGCGTAGGGCGGCTTCAAGAGACCCAGTACTTC
CDR3 protein: CASSVGRLQETQYF

clone size: NA
J gene: TRBJ2-2
D gene: TRBD1
V gene: TRBV7-9
CDR3 DNA: TGTGCCAGCAGACCGGGACAGGGGGCCGGGGAGCTGTTTTTT
CDR3 protein: CASRPGQGAGELFF

clone size: NA
J gene: TRBJ2-7
D gene: NA
V gene: TRBV9
CDR3 DNA: TGTGCCAGCAGCTCTTCTGGGGTGAGCGAGCAGTACTTC
CDR3 protein: CASSSSGVSEQYF

clone size: NA
J gene: TRBJ1-1
D gene: NA
V gene: TRBV4-1
CDR3 DNA: TGCGCCAGCAGCCTCACGGGGGCTGAAGCTTTCTTT
CDR3 protein: CASSLTGAEAFF

clone size: NA
J gene: TRBJ2-3
D gene: TRBD2
V gene: TRBV7-3
CDR3 DNA: TGTGCCAGCAGCCCTCACGGACTAGCGGATAGCACAGATACGCAGTATTTT
CDR3 protein: CASSPHGLADSTDTQYF

clone size: once
J gene: TRBJ2-3
D gene: TRBD1
V gene: TRBV30
CDR3 DNA: TGTGCCTGGAGTGTACATCCCGGGACAGGGTTGGGAAGCACAGATACGCAGTATTTT
CDR3 protein: CAWSVHPGTGLGSTDTQYF

clone size: NA
J gene: TRBJ2-5
D gene: NA
V gene: TRBV28
CDR3 DNA: TGTGCCAGCAGCCAAAGACAGTACACCAAAGAGACCCAGTACTTC
CDR3 protein: CASSQRQYTKETQYF

clone size: NA
J gene: TRBJ2-6
D gene: TRBD1
V gene: TRBV2
CDR3 DNA: TGTGCCAGCAGTGAACTTGGGACAGGGGGCGGCTCTGGGGCCAACGTCCTGACTTTC
CDR3 protein: CASSELGTGGGSGANVLTF

clone size: NA
J gene: TRBJ1-2
D gene: TRBD1
V gene: TRBV19
CDR3 DNA: TGTGCCTGCTCAGGGGGAGACTATGGCTACACCTTC
CDR3 protein: CACSGGDYGYTF

clone size: few
J gene: TRBJ2-7
D gene: NA
V gene: TRBV5-5
CDR3 DNA: TGTGCCAGCAGCCTGGAGTGGCCGTGGTACGAGCAGTACTTC
CDR3 protein: CASSLEWPWYEQYF

clone size: once
J gene: TRBJ1-1
D gene: NA
V gene: TRBV25-1
CDR3 DNA: TGTGCCAGCACGAGTCGGCAGGGGAATTTTGAAGCTTTCTTT
CDR3 protein: CASTSRQGNFEAFF

clone size: NA
J gene: TRBJ1-1
D gene: NA
V gene: TRBV5-8
CDR3 DNA: TGTGCCAGCAGCTTTCCGGGACGGGAGAACACTGAAGCTTTCTTT
CDR3 protein: CASSFPGRENTEAFF

clone size: NA
J gene: TRBJ1-1
D gene: NA
V gene: TRBV7-3
CDR3 DNA: TGTGCCAGCAGCTTACAGGGGTCCACTGAAGCTTTCTTT
CDR3 protein: CASSLQGSTEAFF

clone size: few
J gene: TRBJ1-2
D gene: NA
V gene: TRBV2
CDR3 DNA: TGTGCCAAGGACAGAACTAACCCCCTCTATGGCTACACCTTC
CDR3 protein: CAKDRTNPLYGYTF

clone size: NA
J gene: TRBJ2-3
D gene: NA
V gene: TRBV5-4
CDR3 DNA: TGTGCCAGCAGCTGGGGCTGGACAGATACGCAGTATTTT
CDR3 protein: CASSWGWTDTQYF

clone size: NA
J gene: TRBJ2-4
D gene: NA
V gene: TRBV5-1
CDR3 DNA: TGCGCCAGCAGCTTGGCAGACCCCAAAAACATTCAGTACTTC
CDR3 protein: CASSLADPKNIQYF

clone size: few
J gene: TRBJ1-3
D gene: NA
V gene: TRBV19
CDR3 DNA: TGTGCCAGTAGCGCTGTTTATGGAAACACCATATATTTT
CDR3 protein: CASSAVYGNTIYF

clone size: NA
J gene: TRBJ1-5
D gene: NA
V gene: TRBV6-4
CDR3 DNA: TGTGCCAGCAGTGACTCGAAAGGGTCCCTGAGCAATCAGCCCCAGCATTTT
CDR3 protein: CASSDSKGSLSNQPQHF

clone size: NA
J gene: TRBJ2-1
D gene: TRBD2
V gene: TRBV19
CDR3 DNA: TGTGCCAGTAGCGGTCTAGCGGGAGGGGATGGGCAGTTCTTC
CDR3 protein: CASSGLAGGDGQFF

clone size: NA
J gene: TRBJ2-1
D gene: TRBD1
V gene: TRBV7-9
CDR3 DNA: TGTGCCAGCAGCTCCCAGGACAGGGAAATTTTGAATGAGCAGTTCTTC
CDR3 protein: CASSSQDREILNEQFF

clone size: NA
J gene: TRBJ2-2
D gene: TRBD2
V gene: TRBV2
CDR3 DNA: TGTGCCAGCAGTGGAAACGTGGTGGCTAGCGGGATTAACACCGGGGAGCTGTTTTTT
CDR3 protein: CASSGNVVASGINTGELFF

clone size: few
J gene: TRBJ2-7
D gene: NA
V gene: TRBV6-6
CDR3 DNA: TGTGCCAGCAGATCAACAGGGACCTACGAGCAGTACTTC
CDR3 protein: CASRSTGTYEQYF

clone size: NA
J gene: TRBJ2-7
D gene: NA
V gene: TRBV27
CDR3 DNA: TGTGCCAGCAGTCGCGGGGCAGTCGGGCGAGAGCAGTACTTC
CDR3 protein: CASSRGAVGREQYF

clone size: NA
J gene: TRBJ2-7
D gene: NA
V gene: TRBV5-3
CDR3 DNA: TGTGCCAGAAGCTTCAGTAGGGTCTTCTACGAGCAGTACTTC
CDR3 protein: CARSFSRVFYEQYF

clone size: NA
J gene: TRBJ1-5
D gene: NA
V gene: TRBV5-6
CDR3 DNA: TGTGCCAGCAGCTTGGAAGGGAGGAATCAGCCCCAGCATTTT
CDR3 protein: CASSLEGRNQPQHF

clone size: NA
J gene: TRBJ2-3
D gene: TRBD2
V gene: TRBV4-1
CDR3 DNA: TGCGCCAGCAGCCCCCTGTTGACTAGCAGAGATACGCAGTATTTT
CDR3 protein: CASSPLLTSRDTQYF

clone size: NA
J gene: TRBJ2-1
D gene: TRBD1
V gene: TRBV28
CDR3 DNA: TGTGCCAGCACCCGGGACAGGGGGTCCTACAATGAGCAGTTCTTC
CDR3 protein: CASTRDRGSYNEQFF

clone size: NA
J gene: TRBJ2-2
D gene: TRBD1
V gene: TRBV11-2
CDR3 DNA: TGTGCCAGCAGCTTAGCGGTTTGGCAGGGGGCGACCGGGGAGCTGTTTTTT
CDR3 protein: CASSLAVWQGATGELFF

clone size: once
J gene: TRBJ2-1
D gene: NA
V gene: TRBV27
CDR3 DNA: TGTGCCAGCAGTTTTCAGGCGAGCAATGAGCAGTTCTTC
CDR3 protein: CASSFQASNEQFF

clone size: NA
J gene: TRBJ2-7
D gene: NA
V gene: TRBV18
CDR3 DNA: TGTGCCAGCTCATCCCGGACGGGCTCCTACGAGCAGTACTTC
CDR3 protein: CASSSRTGSYEQYF

clone size: once
J gene: TRBJ1-1
D gene: NA
V gene: TRBV5-1
CDR3 DNA: TGCGCCAGCAGCTTGGCCGGTGGCGCTCTGGGCGTTGAAGCTTTCTTT
CDR3 protein: CASSLAGGALGVEAFF

clone size: NA
J gene: TRBJ2-2
D gene: NA
V gene: TRBV7-8
CDR3 DNA: TGTGCCAGCAGCTTAATGGCGAACACCGGGGAGCTGTTTTTT
CDR3 protein: CASSLMANTGELFF

clone size: NA
J gene: TRBJ2-1
D gene: TRBD2
V gene: TRBV5-1
CDR3 DNA: TGCGCCAGCAGTCTGACTAGCGGGGGGCTAAGCTCCTACAATGAGCAGTTCTTC
CDR3 protein: CASSLTSGGLSSYNEQFF

clone size: once
J gene: TRBJ1-3
D gene: NA
V gene: TRBV9
CDR3 DNA: TGTGCCAGCAGCGTAGATCCCCCGACCTCTGGAAACACCATATATTTT
CDR3 protein: CASSVDPPTSGNTIYF

clone size: NA
J gene: TRBJ1-3
D gene: NA
V gene: TRBV5-8
CDR3 DNA: TGTGCCAGCAGCTTGTATCCCGTGGGGGGACACCGAGGAAACACCATATATTTT
CDR3 protein: CASSLYPVGGHRGNTIYF

clone size: few
J gene: TRBJ2-1
D gene: NA
V gene: TRBV7-9
CDR3 DNA: TGTGCCAGCACCCCCGGGCCCCTATCAAGCAATGAGCAGTTCTTC
CDR3 protein: CASTPGPLSSNEQFF

clone size: NA
J gene: TRBJ2-1
D gene: NA
V gene: TRBV21-1
CDR3 DNA: TGTGCCAGCAGCAAAGGGACTAGCGGGACCCTCGGAGACAATGAGCAGTTCTTC
CDR3 protein: CASSKGTSGTLGDNEQFF

clone size: NA
J gene: TRBJ1-1
D gene: TRBD1
V gene: TRBV19
CDR3 DNA: TGTGCCAGTAGCCTACAGGGGGCGGAAACTGAAGCTTTCTTT
CDR3 protein: CASSLQGAETEAFF

clone size: NA
J gene: TRBJ1-4
D gene: NA
V gene: TRBV30
CDR3 DNA: TGTGCCTGGAGCGTACCAACTAATGAAAAACTGTTTTTT
CDR3 protein: CAWSVPTNEKLFF

clone size: NA
J gene: TRBJ2-7
D gene: NA
V gene: TRBV2
CDR3 DNA: TGTGCCAGCAGTGTGGTTTCCTACGAGCAGTACTTC
CDR3 protein: CASSVVSYEQYF

clone size: NA
J gene: TRBJ2-3
D gene: NA
V gene: TRBV10-3
CDR3 DNA: TGTGCCATCAGTGAATTAGCGGAGTCGGGTCCAGATACGCAGTATTTT
CDR3 protein: CAISELAESGPDTQYF

clone size: NA
J gene: TRBJ2-5
D gene: TRBD2
V gene: TRBV4-2
CDR3 DNA: TGTGCCAGCAGCCAAGTAGTAGCGGGAGCAGAGACCCAGTACTTC
CDR3 protein: CASSQVVAGAETQYF

clone size: NA
J gene: TRBJ2-1
D gene: NA
V gene: TRBV29-1
CDR3 DNA: TGCAGCGTTGAACTCCAGGGGGGGAATGAGCAGTTCTTC
CDR3 protein: CSVELQGGNEQFF

clone size: NA
J gene: TRBJ1-2
D gene: TRBD1
V gene: TRBV25-1
CDR3 DNA: TGTGCCAGCAGTGAATACGTGACAGGGGGCGGCGGCTACACCTTC
CDR3 protein: CASSEYVTGGGGYTF

clone size: NA
J gene: TRBJ1-5
D gene: NA
V gene: TRBV4-2
CDR3 DNA: TGTGCCAGCAGCCAAGAGAGGCAGTCCAATCAGCCCCAGCATTTT
CDR3 protein: CASSQERQSNQPQHF

clone size: NA
J gene: TRBJ1-2
D gene: NA
V gene: TRBV28
CDR3 DNA: TGTGCCAGCAGTTTAAGCGGCAGGGAAAGCGGCTACACCTTC
CDR3 protein: CASSLSGRESGYTF

clone size: NA
J gene: TRBJ1-1
D gene: NA
V gene: TRBV29-1
CDR3 DNA: TGCAGCGACGACCGGACTGAAGCTTTCTTT
CDR3 protein: CSDDRTEAFF

clone size: NA
J gene: TRBJ2-3
D gene: NA
V gene: TRBV29-1
CDR3 DNA: TGCAGCGTTGAAGGAGGACGCACAGATACGCAGTATTTT
CDR3 protein: CSVEGGRTDTQYF

clone size: NA
J gene: TRBJ1-5
D gene: NA
V gene: TRBV4-1
CDR3 DNA: TGCGCCAGCAGCCAAGATCAACGGGGTCAGCCCCAGCATTTT
CDR3 protein: CASSQDQRGQPQHF

clone size: NA
J gene: TRBJ2-7
D gene: NA
V gene: TRBV27
CDR3 DNA: TGTGCCAGCAGTTTGGGGCGGGGAGCCTACGAGCAGTACTTC
CDR3 protein: CASSLGRGAYEQYF